This TCR beta chain came from a study of blood T cell repertoires in COVID-19. Study details: Both acute and convalescent COVID-19 samples were obtained from the United States, Italy and Spain. T cells, B-cell-depleted T cells, or PBMCs supplied cDNA or gDNA.

As processed by the authors: Reference gene primer amplification gave nucleated cell count estimates. Assay used: immunoSEQ multiplex PCR; TCRdb lists only in-frame clones, some missing. From that table come the V and J calls and clone size; the DNA was used to work out D and trimming. The sample records some 160,000 clones, 83% being singletons. Germline V gene sequence: CDR1 SNHLY, CDR2 FYNNEI. Trimming removed 4 bases from V and 4 bases from J, with 7 bases in between. CDR3 length equals 13 residues. The chain uses TRBV2 and TRBJ1-4, with D tentatively TRBD1 (6 bases). This receptor was identified in a human donor in a cohort sampled during active COVID-19. The specimen was peripheral blood. Written as DNA, the CDR3 is TGTGCCAGCAGTGCACAGGGTAATGAAAAACTGTTTTTT. Its translation is CASSAQGNEKLFF.